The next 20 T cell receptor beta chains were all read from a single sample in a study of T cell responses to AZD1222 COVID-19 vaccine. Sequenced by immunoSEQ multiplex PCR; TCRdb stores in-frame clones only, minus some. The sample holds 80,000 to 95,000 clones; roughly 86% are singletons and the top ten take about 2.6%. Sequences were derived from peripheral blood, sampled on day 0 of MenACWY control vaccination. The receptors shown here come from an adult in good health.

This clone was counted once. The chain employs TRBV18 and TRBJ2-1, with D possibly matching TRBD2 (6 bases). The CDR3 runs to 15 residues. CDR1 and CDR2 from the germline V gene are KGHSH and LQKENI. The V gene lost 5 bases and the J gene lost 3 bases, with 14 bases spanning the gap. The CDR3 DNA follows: TGTGCCAGCTCAGGTGTTAGCGGACGCTACAATGAGCAGTTCTTC. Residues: CASSGVSGRYNEQFF.

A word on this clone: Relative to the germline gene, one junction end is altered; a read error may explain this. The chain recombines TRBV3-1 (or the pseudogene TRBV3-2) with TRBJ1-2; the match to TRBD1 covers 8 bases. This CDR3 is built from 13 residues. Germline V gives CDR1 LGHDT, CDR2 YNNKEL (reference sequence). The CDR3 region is CASSPGQDYGYTF. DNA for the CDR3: TGTGCCAGCAGCCCGGGACAGGACTACGGCTACACCTTC.

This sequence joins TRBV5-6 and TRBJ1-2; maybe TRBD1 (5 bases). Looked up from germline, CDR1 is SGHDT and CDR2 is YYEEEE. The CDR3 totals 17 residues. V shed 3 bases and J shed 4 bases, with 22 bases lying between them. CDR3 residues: CASSSPAGRERGYGYTF. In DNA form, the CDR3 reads TGTGCCAGCAGCTCGCCGGCAGGGAGGGAGAGAGGCTATGGCTACACCTTC.

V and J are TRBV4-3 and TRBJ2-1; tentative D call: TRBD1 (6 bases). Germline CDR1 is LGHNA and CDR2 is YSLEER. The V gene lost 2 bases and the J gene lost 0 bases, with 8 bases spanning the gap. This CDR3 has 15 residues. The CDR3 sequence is CASSQRGSSYNEQFF. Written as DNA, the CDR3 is TGCGCCAGCAGCCAAAGGGGGAGCTCCTACAATGAGCAGTTCTTC.

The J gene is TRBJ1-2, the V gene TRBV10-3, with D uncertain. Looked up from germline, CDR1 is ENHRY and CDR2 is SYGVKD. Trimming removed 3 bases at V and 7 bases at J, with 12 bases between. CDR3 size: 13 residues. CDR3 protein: CAISDFEGGGYTF. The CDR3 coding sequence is TGTGCCATCAGTGACTTCGAGGGCGGTGGCTACACCTTC.

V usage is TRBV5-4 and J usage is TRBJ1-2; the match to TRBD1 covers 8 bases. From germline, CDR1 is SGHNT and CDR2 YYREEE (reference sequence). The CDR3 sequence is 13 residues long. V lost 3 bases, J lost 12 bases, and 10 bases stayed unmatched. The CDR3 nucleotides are TGTGCCAGCAGCTCCCCGCAGGGGGCGTTCCACACCTTC. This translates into CASSSPQGAFHTF. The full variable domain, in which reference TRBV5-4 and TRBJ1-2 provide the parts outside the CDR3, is ETGVTQSPTHLIKTRGQQVTLRCSSQSGHNTVSWYQQALGQGPQFIFQYYREEENGRGNFPPRFSGLQFPNYSSELNVNALELDDSALYLCASSSPQGAFHTFGSGTRLTVV.

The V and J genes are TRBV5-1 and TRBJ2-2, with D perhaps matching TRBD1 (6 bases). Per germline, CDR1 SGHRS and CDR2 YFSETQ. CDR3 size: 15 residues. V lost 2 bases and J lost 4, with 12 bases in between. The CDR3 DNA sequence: TGCGCCAGCAGCTTCAAGCAGGGGAGCACCGGGGAGCTGTTTTTT. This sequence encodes CASSFKQGSTGELFF.

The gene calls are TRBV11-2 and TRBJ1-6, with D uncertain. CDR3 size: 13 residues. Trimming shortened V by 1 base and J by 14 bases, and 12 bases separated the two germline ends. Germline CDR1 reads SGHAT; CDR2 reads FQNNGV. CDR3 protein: CASSLGGPRALHF. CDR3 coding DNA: TGTGCCAGCAGCTTAGGCGGCCCGAGGGCCCTCCACTTT.

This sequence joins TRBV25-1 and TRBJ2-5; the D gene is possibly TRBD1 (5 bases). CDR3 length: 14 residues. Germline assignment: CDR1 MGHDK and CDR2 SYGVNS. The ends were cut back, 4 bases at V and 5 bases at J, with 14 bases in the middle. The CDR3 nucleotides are TGTGCCAGCAGTGGGCCCCAGGGTCGGGAGACCCAGTACTTC. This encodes CASSGPQGRETQYF.

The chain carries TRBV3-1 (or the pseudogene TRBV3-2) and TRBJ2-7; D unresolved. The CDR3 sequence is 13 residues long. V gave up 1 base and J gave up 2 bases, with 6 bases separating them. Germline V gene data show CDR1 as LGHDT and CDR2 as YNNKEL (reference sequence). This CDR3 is CASSQGSPYEQYF. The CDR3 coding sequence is TGTGCCAGCAGCCAAGGTTCCCCCTACGAGCAGTACTTC.

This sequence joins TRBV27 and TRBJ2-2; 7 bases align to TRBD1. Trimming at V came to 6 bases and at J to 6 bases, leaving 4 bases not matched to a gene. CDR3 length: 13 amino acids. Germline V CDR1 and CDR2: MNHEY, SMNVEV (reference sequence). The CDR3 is CASSQTGSGELFF. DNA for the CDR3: TGTGCCAGCAGCCAGACAGGGTCCGGGGAGCTGTTTTTT.

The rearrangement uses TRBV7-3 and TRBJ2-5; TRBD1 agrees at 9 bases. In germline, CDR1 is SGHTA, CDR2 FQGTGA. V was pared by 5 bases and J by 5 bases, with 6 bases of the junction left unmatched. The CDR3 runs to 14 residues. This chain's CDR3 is CASSPGTGLETQYF. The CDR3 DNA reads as TGTGCCAGCAGCCCAGGGACAGGGTTGGAGACCCAGTACTTC.

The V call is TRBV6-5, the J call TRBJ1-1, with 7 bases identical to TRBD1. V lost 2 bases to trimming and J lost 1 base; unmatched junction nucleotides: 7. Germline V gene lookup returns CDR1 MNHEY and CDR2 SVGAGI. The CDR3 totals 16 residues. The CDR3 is CASSYAIHRGNTEAFF. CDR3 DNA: TGTGCCAGCAGTTACGCCATCCACAGGGGGAACACTGAAGCTTTCTTT.

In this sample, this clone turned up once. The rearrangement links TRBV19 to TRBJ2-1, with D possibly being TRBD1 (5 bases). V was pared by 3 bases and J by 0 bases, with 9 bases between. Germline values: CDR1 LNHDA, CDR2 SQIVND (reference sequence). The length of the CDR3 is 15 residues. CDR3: CASSIRVSSYNEQFF. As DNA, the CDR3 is TGTGCCAGTAGTATCAGGGTATCCTCCTACAATGAGCAGTTCTTC.

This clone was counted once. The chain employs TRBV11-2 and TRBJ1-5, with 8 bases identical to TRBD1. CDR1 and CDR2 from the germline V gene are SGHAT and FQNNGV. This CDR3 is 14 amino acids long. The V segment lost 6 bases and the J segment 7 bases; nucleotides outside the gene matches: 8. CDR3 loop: CASSTTGGLQPQHF. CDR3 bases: TGTGCCAGCAGTACTACAGGGGGGCTGCAGCCCCAGCATTTT.

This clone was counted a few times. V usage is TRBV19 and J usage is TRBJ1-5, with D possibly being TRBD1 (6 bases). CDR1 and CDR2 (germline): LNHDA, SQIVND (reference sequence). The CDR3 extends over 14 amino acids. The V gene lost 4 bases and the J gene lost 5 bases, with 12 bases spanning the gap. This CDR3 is CASSSQGRYQPQHF. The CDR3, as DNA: TGTGCCAGTAGTAGCCAGGGGCGTTATCAGCCCCAGCATTTT.

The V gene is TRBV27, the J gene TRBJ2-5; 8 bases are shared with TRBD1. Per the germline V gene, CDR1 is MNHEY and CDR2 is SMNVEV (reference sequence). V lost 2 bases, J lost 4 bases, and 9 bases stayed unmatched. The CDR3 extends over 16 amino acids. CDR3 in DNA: TGTGCCAGCAGTTTAGGGGGCAGGGGGCAAGGAGAGACCCAGTACTTC. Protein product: CASSLGGRGQGETQYF.

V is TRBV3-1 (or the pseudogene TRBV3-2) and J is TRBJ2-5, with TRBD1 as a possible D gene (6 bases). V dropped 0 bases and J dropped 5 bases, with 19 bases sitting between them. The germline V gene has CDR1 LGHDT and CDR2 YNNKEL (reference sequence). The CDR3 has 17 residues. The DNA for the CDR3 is TGTGCCAGCAGCCAAGAAGGACAGAGACCCTTAGGGGAGACCCAGTACTTC. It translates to CASSQEGQRPLGETQYF.

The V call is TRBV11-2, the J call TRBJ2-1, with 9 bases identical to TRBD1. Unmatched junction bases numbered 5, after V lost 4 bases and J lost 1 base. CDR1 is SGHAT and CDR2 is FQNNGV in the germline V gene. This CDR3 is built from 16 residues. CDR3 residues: CASSSMTGGSYNEQFF. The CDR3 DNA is TGTGCCAGCAGCTCGATGACAGGGGGATCCTACAATGAGCAGTTCTTC.

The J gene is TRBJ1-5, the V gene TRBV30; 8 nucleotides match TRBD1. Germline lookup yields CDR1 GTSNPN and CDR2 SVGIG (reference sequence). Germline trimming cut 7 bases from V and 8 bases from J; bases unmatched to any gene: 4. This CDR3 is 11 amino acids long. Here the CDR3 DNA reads TGTGCCTATGGACAGGGCAAGCCCCAGCATTTT. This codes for CAYGQGKPQHF. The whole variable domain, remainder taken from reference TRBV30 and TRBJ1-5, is SQTIHQWPATLVQPVGSPLSLECTVEGTSNPNLYWYRQAAGRGLQLLFYSVGIGQISSEVPQNLSASRPQDRQFILSSKKLLLSDSGFYLCAYGQGKPQHFGDGTRLSIL.